The clone carrying this T cell receptor beta chain was seen only a few times. Antigen specificity is unknown. The germline V gene encodes CDR1 SGHDN and CDR2 FVKESK. The V end lost 8 bases, the J end lost 0 bases, and 8 bases lay between the germline ends. The CDR3 is 12 amino acids. Template switching by 5'RACE produced TCR cDNA, adding a universal primer site and UMIs. TCRdb re-called the 5' RACE reads through MiXCR, storing one row per CDR3 protein. The sample includes almost 600,000 distinct CDR3 sequences, roughly 14% of them seen just once. These data originate in a study of T cells after yellow fever vaccination. Study-wide results and caveats: Though weaker, the secondary response peaked faster, on day 5 versus 15. Shared CD4/CD8 clonotypes were a small share, likely from convergent recombination. Clones that expanded after primary vaccination mostly reappeared after the booster (around 96% CD4, approximately 87% CD8).

The chain carries TRBV14 and TRBJ2-7, with no clear D. The receptor was derived from a man younger than 40 who received the YFV17D yellow fever vaccine. Material: PBMCs, obtained on the day of the yellow fever booster vaccination. CDR3 sequence: CASGLSSYEQYF. The CDR3 DNA is TGTGCCAGCGGGCTAAGCTCCTACGAGCAGTACTTC.